This T cell receptor (beta chain) was found in a study of T cell responses to AZD1222 COVID-19 vaccine (dated by TCRdb to about 2021). Broadly, across the study: AZD1222 recipients with second doses at about 4 weeks or about 12 weeks were pooled, because spike-specific TCR depth and breadth did not differ between schedules. Enrollment into the trials was organized by age into subgroups of 18-55, 56-69 and 70-plus years, and those subgroups contained approximately 150, 30 and 60 TCR-sequenced participants, respectively. TCR sequencing covered fewer than 250 trial participants: some 210 given two doses of AZD1222 and 26 given two doses of MenACWY control vaccine.

The CDR3 regions of human TCRbeta chains were analyzed by immunosequencing. From the authors' description of their analysis: TCRs in the repertoires were matched against a reference library of SARS-CoV-2-specific TCRs that had been generated with the MIRA antigen-specificity platform. Breadth was defined as the fraction of unique TCRs that were SARS-CoV-2-associated, and depth was defined as the fraction of total T cells that were SARS-CoV-2-associated. Using the MIRA data, every spike-specific TCR was mapped to the spike region that the TCR reacted to and assigned to either a CD4 or a CD8 class. Log10-transformed breadth and depth values were compared by one-way ANOVA with Sidak's multiple comparisons tests. Held by TCRdb, this immuneACCESS table contains in-frame sequences only and omits some clones. Under half of the omission traces to an unresolved V gene where checked; the cause of the rest is unknown. V, J and clone size reflect that table, while D and trimming were determined from the DNA. The sample data list roughly 130,000 clones, and 92% of these were observed just once. The leading ten clones occupy roughly 2% of the sample.

In regard to this clone: Its antigen is still unknown. No qualities accompany the bases; no much larger clone lies one base away.

The full study reports these points: Conclusions about previously exposed vaccinees were limited because only six AZD1222 recipients were SARS-CoV-2 seropositive at baseline. Participants were mostly white British, with more females than males. The authors suggested clonal diversity may have been underestimated. Nearly half of unique spike-specific TCRs reportedly recognized epitopes outside regions mutated in the B.1.351 and B.1.1.7 variants. Vaccine-associated CD4 TCRs spanned the whole spike protein, with dominant responses in regions 160-218 and 743-854. Spike-specific TCR breadth and depth rose significantly after two AZD1222 doses compared with day 0 and with MenACWY recipients. Because no samples from the day 14 peak response were available, repertoires could be characterized only after the peak T cell response. The 56-69-year group was small, and its depth increase did not reach significance, likely because of low power.

Explained via the paper, the time point label denotes: baseline before first vaccination. The vaccinee samples were drawn from two UK trials, COV001 and COV002, one of which was a single-blind randomized controlled phase 2/3 trial testing AZD1222 (ChAdOx1 nCoV-19) in healthy adults. Trial participant PBMC samples were collected at day 0 and day 28 after the second dose for TCRbeta chain sequencing. V loses 0 bases, J loses 0 bases, and the germline ends lie 12 bases apart. The CDR3 goes from the cysteine to the phenylalanine over 17 residues. The only DNA kept is the CDR3, 51 bases in frame from the first base. Sequences SGHRS (CDR1) and YFSETQ (CDR2) are obtained from the germline V gene.

Here the sequenced sample was peripheral blood, taken on day 0 of AZD1222 vaccination. Rearrangement joined TRBV5-1 to TRBJ1-4; no D gene call is confident. This sequence originates from an adult in good health. The bases read TGCGCCAGCAGCTTGGGCAGTACGACTGCAACTAATGAAAAACTGTTTTTT. Its translation reads: CASSLGSTTATNEKLFF.